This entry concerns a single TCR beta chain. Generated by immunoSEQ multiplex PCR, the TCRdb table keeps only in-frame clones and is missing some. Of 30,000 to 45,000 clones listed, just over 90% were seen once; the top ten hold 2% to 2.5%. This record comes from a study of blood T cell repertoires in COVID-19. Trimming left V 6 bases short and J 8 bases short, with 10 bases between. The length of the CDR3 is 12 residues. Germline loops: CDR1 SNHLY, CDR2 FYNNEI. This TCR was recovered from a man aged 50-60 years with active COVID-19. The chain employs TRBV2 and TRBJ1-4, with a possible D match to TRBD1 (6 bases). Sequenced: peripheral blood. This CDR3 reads CASRARGEKLFF. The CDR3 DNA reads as TGTGCCAGCAGAGCCAGGGGCGAAAAACTGTTTTTT. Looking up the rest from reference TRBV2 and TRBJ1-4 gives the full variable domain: EPEVTQTPSHQVTQMGQEVILRCVPISNHLYFYWYRQILGQKVEFLVSFYNNEISEKSEIFDDQFSVERPDGSNFTLKIRSTKLEDSAMYFCASRARGEKLFFGSGTQLSVL.